Reported below is one T cell receptor beta chain. Its recognized antigen is unknown. Nothing much larger sits one base from this clone, and base qualities are not available. The meaning of the sample's time point label: blood sample drawn before combined kidney and bone marrow transplant. Thawed PBMCs were FACS-sorted into unstimulated Tregs (CD4+CD25+CD127-), CD4+ non-Tregs (CD4+CD25-), CD4 cells and CD8 cells. Several combined kidney and bone marrow transplant recipients from the ITN036ST trial were included as patients, and samples were available only from these trial subjects. Healthy control blood was processed to PBMCs by Ficoll density gradient and cryopreserved, and patient PBMCs were collected before and after transplant. This specimen belongs to a study of Tregs in tolerant kidney transplant recipients (dated by TCRdb to the late 2010s). For context, the study as a whole: Transplants used related donors with nonmyeloablative bone marrow transplantation; mixed chimerism was transient in the human trials. Before combined kidney and bone marrow transplantation, this study identified donor-specific regulatory T cells using TCRbeta sequencing and then followed those same cells after transplant.

V gives up 5 bases and J gives up 6 bases, and the segment between their germline ends measures 16 bases. Including the terminal cysteine and phenylalanine, the CDR3 comprises 15 residues. Left in the record is the CDR3 DNA by itself, 45 bases read in frame from the first base. The germline V gene (reference sequence) gives CDR1 as SEHNR and CDR2 as FQNEAQ. Genomic DNA was extracted from sorted cells with the QIAGEN DNeasy Blood and Tissue Kit for TCRbeta CDR3 sequencing. High-throughput TCRbeta CDR3 sequencing, including PCR amplification with bias correction and internal controls, was performed commercially through immunoSEQ. The study's processing was this. Unique productive TCRbeta sequences were defined by CDR3 nucleotide sequence where primers matched, otherwise by CDR3 amino acid sequence with Vbeta and Jbeta genes. To correct sorting error, sequences shared between sorted populations at a frequency ratio of 2:1 or less were removed; the rest were assigned to the higher population. Sequences were defined as donor-reactive when expanded at least 5-fold in CFSE-low cells versus unstimulated cells and present at a frequency of at least 0.01% in CFSE-low cells. Jensen-Shannon divergence, calculated on the top 100 TCRbeta sequences ranked by frequency, was used to quantify repertoire divergence. For samples with multiple sequencing runs, sorting error was corrected in each run separately before the runs were combined. TCRdb mirrors the immuneACCESS table, restricted to in-frame sequences. Some clones are absent from its copies; in checked studies, under half trace to an unresolved V gene, and the reason for the others is unknown. V and J calls and clone size are given by that table; D and trimming were obtained from the DNA. The sample yields over 85,000 clones; 80% to 95% were counted once. The ten largest account for around 0.45% of the sample.

Study-level results and caveats: Expanding Tregs with activated donor B cells appeared to identify the most biologically relevant and donor-specific TCRbeta repertoire. Because the study included only a small number of patients, the results must be confirmed in larger populations and under other immunosuppression protocols. Donor-specific Treg expansion was found to exceed global Treg expansion in tolerant patients, suggesting antigen-driven rather than nonspecific expansion. Biological reproducibility was not examined directly, but technical replication error appeared to be minimal. For some patients the PCR primers changed over time, which made it impossible to compare the samples from those patients at the nucleotide level.

The sequence was obtained from a human donor who received a combined kidney and bone marrow transplant. This chain joins TRBV7-9 to TRBJ2-2, with a weak D call of TRBD2 (6 bases match). Sequenced here: CD4+ T cells from blood, sampled before the transplant. The CDR3 reads CASSKGNSGAGELFF. The DNA sequence is as follows: TGTGCCAGCAGCAAAGGCAATTCGGGGGCCGGGGAGCTGTTTTTT.